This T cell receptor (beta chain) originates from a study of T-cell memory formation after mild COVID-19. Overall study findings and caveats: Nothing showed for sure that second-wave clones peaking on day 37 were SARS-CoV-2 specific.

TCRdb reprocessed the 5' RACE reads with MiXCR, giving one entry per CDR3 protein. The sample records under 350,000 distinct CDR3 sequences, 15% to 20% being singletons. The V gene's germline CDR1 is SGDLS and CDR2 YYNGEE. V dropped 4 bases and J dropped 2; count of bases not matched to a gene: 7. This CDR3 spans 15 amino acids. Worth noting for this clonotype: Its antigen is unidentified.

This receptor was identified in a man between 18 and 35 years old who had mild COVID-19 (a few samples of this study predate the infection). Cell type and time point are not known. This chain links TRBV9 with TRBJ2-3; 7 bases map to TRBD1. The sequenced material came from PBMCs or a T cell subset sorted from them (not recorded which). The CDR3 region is CASSSLQGDTDTQYF. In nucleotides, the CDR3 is TGTGCCAGCAGCTCCCTTCAGGGGGACACAGATACGCAGTATTTT.